This T cell receptor beta chain was captured by sequencing in a study of blood T cell repertoires in COVID-19. Study details: Samples representing acute and convalescent COVID-19 were sourced from the United States, Italy and Spain.

Patients at the Seattle site were enrolled during active infection and followed longitudinally. The data were produced by immunoSEQ multiplex PCR, yet TCRdb's version contains in-frame clones alone and is incomplete. Among roughly 250,000 clones listed, approximately 83% were seen once. The sequence was obtained from a person aged 65-85 years with COVID-19, enrolled during active disease. Sample: peripheral blood.

CDR3 amino acids: CASSLAGGISDTQYF. Written as DNA, the CDR3 is TGCGCCAGCAGCTTGGCGGGAGGGATCTCAGATACGCAGTATTTT. The chain is built from TRBV5-1 and TRBJ2-3; 8 nucleotides agree with TRBD2. Germline V CDR1 and CDR2: SGHRS, YFSETQ. J gave up 4 bases and V 0 bases, and 4 bases lay outside the gene matches. The CDR3 is 15 amino acids.